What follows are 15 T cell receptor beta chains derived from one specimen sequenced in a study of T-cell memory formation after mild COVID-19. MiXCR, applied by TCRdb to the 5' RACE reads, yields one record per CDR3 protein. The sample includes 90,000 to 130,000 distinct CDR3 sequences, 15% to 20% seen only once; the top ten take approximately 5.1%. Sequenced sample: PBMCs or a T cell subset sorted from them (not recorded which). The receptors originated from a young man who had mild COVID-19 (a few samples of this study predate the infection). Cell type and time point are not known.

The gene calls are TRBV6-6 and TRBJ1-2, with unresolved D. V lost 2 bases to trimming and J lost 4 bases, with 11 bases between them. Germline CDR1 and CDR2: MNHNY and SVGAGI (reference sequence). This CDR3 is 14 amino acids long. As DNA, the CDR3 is TGTGCCAGCAGTTACGATCCGACCCTCTATGGCTACACCTTC. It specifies CASSYDPTLYGYTF.

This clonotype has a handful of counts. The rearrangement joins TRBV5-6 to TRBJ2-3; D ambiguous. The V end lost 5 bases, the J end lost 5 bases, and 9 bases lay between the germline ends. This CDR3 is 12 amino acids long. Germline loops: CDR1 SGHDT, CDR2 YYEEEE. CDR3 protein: CASRRLEDTQYF. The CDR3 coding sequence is TGTGCCAGCAGAAGACTTGAAGATACGCAGTATTTT.

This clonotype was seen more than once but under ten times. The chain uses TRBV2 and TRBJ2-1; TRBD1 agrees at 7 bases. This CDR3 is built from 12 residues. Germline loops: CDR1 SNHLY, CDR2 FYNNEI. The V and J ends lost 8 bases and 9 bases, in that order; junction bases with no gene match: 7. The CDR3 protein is CASGTGQFEQFF. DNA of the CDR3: TGTGCCAGCGGGACGGGACAGTTTGAGCAGTTCTTC.

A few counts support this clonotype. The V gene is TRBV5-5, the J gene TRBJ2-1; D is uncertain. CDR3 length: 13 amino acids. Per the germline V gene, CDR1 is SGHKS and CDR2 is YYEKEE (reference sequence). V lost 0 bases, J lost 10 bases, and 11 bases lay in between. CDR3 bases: TGTGCCAGCAGCTTGGAGTGGGCTGGGGAGCAGTTCTTC. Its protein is CASSLEWAGEQFF.

The CDR3 protein is CATSRLAGGREQYF. In DNA, the CDR3 is TGTGCCACCAGCAGATTAGCGGGGGGGCGCGAGCAGTACTTC. The chain combines TRBV15 with TRBJ2-7; 11 bases line up with TRBD2. V was pared by 2 bases and J by 6 bases, with 3 bases of the junction left unmatched. The CDR3 spans 14 residues. Germline CDR1 and CDR2: LNHNV and YYDKDF (reference sequence).

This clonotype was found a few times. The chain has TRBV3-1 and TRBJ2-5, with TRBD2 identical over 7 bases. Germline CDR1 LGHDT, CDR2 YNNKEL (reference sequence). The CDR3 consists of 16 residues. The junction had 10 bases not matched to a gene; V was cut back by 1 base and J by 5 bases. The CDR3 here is CASSQGGLPPGETQYF. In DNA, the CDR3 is TGTGCCAGCAGCCAAGGGGGACTACCCCCTGGGGAGACCCAGTACTTC.

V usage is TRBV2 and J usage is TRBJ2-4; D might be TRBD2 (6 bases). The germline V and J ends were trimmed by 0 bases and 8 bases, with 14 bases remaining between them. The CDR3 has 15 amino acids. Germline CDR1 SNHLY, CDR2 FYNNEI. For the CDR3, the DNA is TGTGCCAGCAGTGAAGCGCTGGGGGGAGACCACATTCAGTACTTC. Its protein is CASSEALGGDHIQYF.

In nucleotides, the CDR3 is TGTGCCAGCAGTTACGTGTTGGAAGCTTTCTTT. This codes for CASSYVLEAFF. The gene calls are TRBV6-2 or TRBV6-3 and TRBJ1-1; D not certain. Germline V gene sequence: CDR1 MNHEY, CDR2 SVGEGT. V dropped 2 bases and J dropped 8 bases, with 6 bases sitting between them. The CDR3 spans 11 residues.

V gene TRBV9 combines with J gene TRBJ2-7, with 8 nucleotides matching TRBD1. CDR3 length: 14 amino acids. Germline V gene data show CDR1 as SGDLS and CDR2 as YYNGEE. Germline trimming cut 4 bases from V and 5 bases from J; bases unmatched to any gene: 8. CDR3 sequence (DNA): TGTGCCAGCAGCAGACGACAGGGGTCCCACGAGCAGTACTTC. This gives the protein CASSRRQGSHEQYF.

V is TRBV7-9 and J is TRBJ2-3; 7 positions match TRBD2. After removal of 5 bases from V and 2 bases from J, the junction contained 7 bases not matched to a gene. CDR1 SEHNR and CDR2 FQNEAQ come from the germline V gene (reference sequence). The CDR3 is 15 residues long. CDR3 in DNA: TGTGCCAGCAGCCCCCAAGCGGGATCCACAGATACGCAGTATTTT. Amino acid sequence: CASSPQAGSTDTQYF.

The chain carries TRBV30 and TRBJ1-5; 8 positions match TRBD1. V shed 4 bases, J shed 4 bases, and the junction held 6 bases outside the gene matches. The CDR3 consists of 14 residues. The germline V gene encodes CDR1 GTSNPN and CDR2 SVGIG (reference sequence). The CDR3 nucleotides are TGTGCCTGGACGGGACAGGACATTAATCAGCCCCAGCATTTT. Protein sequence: CAWTGQDINQPQHF.

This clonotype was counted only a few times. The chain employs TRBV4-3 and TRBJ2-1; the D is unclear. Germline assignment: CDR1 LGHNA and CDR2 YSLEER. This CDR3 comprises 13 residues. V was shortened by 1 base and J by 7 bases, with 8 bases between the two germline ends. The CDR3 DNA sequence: TGCGCCAGCAGCCAAGTGGCGAGGAATGAGCAGTTCTTC. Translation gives CASSQVARNEQFF.

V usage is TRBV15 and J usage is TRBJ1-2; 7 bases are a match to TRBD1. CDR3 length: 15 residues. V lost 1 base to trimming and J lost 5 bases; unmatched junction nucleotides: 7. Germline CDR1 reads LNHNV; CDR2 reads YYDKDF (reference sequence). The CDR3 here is CATSRVSGTEYGYTF. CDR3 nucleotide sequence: TGTGCCACCAGCAGAGTCTCTGGGACAGAGTATGGCTACACCTTC.

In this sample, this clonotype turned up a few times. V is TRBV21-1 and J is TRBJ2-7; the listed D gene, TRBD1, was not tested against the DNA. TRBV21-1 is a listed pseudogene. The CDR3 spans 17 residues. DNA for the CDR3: TGTGCCAGCGGCGGGGGTCGGGACAACTACCTTGCCTACGAGCAGTACGTC. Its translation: CASGGGRDNYLAYEQYV.

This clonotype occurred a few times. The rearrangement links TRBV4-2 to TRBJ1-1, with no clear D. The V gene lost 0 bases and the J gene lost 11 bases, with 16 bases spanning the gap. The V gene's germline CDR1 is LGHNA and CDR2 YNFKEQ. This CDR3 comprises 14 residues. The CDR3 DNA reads TGTGCCAGCAGCCAAGAAACCCTAACCAGTACGGCTTTCTTT. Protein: CASSQETLTSTAFF.